This T cell receptor (beta chain) was obtained from a study of blood T cell repertoires in COVID-19. In the study overall: Sample material is recorded as cDNA or gDNA derived from T cells, B-cell-depleted T cells, or PBMCs.

Original processing methods: Counts of nucleated cells, estimated from reference gene primer amplification, were obtained. Repertoires were generated with immunoSEQ multiplex PCR, while TCRdb's copy carries only in-frame clones and drops some. That table is the source of V, J and clone size, and D and trimming were worked out from the DNA. The table includes 95,000 to 110,000 clones, approximately 90% detected once. CDR1 is LGHDT, CDR2 YNNKEL, per germline (reference sequence). The V gene lost 2 bases and the J gene lost 0 bases, with 11 bases spanning the gap. CDR3 length: 16 residues. The rearrangement joins TRBV3-1 (or the pseudogene TRBV3-2) to TRBJ2-1, with D tentatively TRBD2 (6 bases). This clonotype was obtained from a woman of 80 years or more in a cohort sampled during active COVID-19. Sequencing was carried out using peripheral blood. The DNA for the CDR3 is TGTGCCAGCAGCCAAAGAGGGACTTTCTCCTACAATGAGCAGTTCTTC. This encodes CASSQRGTFSYNEQFF.